The 31 T cell receptor beta chains below come from one sample, sequenced in a study of blood T cell repertoires in COVID-19. Using immunoSEQ multiplex PCR, the repertoire was profiled, and TCRdb retains in-frame clones only, with some absent. The sample records about 140,000 clones, more than 80% being singletons. The sample consisted of peripheral blood. Receptors were obtained from a woman of 80 years or more with acute or convalescent COVID-19.

The chain links TRBV7-9 to TRBJ2-3; the match to TRBD2 covers 10 bases. The junction had 16 bases not matched to a gene; V was cut back by 5 bases and J by 5 bases. CDR1 is SEHNR, CDR2 FQNEAQ, per germline (reference sequence). The CDR3 runs to 18 residues. In DNA, the CDR3 is TGTGCCAGCAGCCATCCTTCTAGCGGGGGCGTCCGTGGAGATACGCAGTATTTT. This translates into CASSHPSSGGVRGDTQYF. The variable domain in full, completed from reference TRBV7-9 and TRBJ2-3, reads DTGVSQNPRHKITKRGQNVTFRCDPISEHNRLYWYRQTLGQGPEFLTYFQNEAQLEKSRLLSDRFSAERPKGSFSTLEIQRTEQGDSAMYLCASSHPSSGGVRGDTQYFGPGTRLTVL.

The sample holds a few counts of this clone. Other DNA sequences in this specimen translate into the identical CDR3. The V and J genes are TRBV6-2 or TRBV6-3 and TRBJ2-1; TRBD1 matches at 9 bases. The CDR3 consists of 15 residues. The germline CDR1 and CDR2 sequences are MNHEY and SVGEGT. Germline trimming cut 4 bases from V and 7 bases from J; bases unmatched to any gene: 8. Written as DNA, the CDR3 is TGTGCCAGCAGTTTAACAGGGGGCGCTGGGAATGAGCAGTTCTTC. It encodes CASSLTGGAGNEQFF.

This clone was detected a few times. The chain combines TRBV6-5 with TRBJ1-5; a possible D gene is TRBD1 (6 bases). This CDR3 spans 13 amino acids. The V end was cut by 6 bases, the J end by 7 bases, with 13 bases between. CDR1 MNHEY and CDR2 SVGAGI come from the germline V gene. The CDR3: CASSGETGQPQHF. The CDR3 DNA reads TGTGCCAGCAGCGGTGAGACAGGACAGCCCCAGCATTTT.

The chain recombines TRBV27 with TRBJ2-7, with D perhaps TRBD1 (6 bases). Germline V gene data show CDR1 as MNHEY and CDR2 as SMNVEV (reference sequence). This CDR3 has 14 residues. Between the trimmed V and J ends, which lost 5 bases and 3 bases, there was a span of 14 bases. This CDR3 is CASSIRQAGYEQYF. The CDR3 DNA follows: TGTGCCAGCAGTATCCGACAGGCCGGCTACGAGCAGTACTTC.

The rearrangement joins TRBV10-3 to TRBJ1-1; 8 bases fit TRBD1. The CDR3 covers 15 residues. The J segment lost 1 base and the V segment lost 3 bases, leaving 4 bases of the junction unmatched. The germline CDR1 and CDR2 sequences are ENHRY and SYGVKD. The CDR3: CAISETGQGNTEAFF. In nucleotides, the CDR3 is TGTGCCATCAGTGAAACTGGACAGGGGAACACTGAAGCTTTCTTT.

V usage is TRBV5-1 and J usage is TRBJ2-5, with 7 nucleotides matching TRBD2. Trimming took 1 base from V and 4 from J; bases not matched to a gene: 7. Germline V gene lookup returns CDR1 SGHRS and CDR2 YFSETQ. This CDR3 contains 15 residues. CDR3 sequence (DNA): TGCGCCAGCAGCTTGCAGTGGGGGGGATCAGAGACCCAGTACTTC. This translates into CASSLQWGGSETQYF.

The gene calls are TRBV11-2 and TRBJ2-1; D gene unclear. V was cut by 2 bases and J by 4 bases, with 9 bases left in between. Looked up from germline, CDR1 is SGHAT and CDR2 is FQNNGV. The CDR3 contains 14 residues. CDR3 coding DNA: TGTGCCAGCAGCTTATTGGCAGCGTACAATGAGCAGTTCTTC. Its protein product is CASSLLAAYNEQFF.

The chain is built from TRBV5-4 and TRBJ2-2, with 8 bases aligning to TRBD2. The CDR3 runs to 15 residues. Germline CDR1 reads SGHNT; CDR2 reads YYREEE (reference sequence). Trimming at V came to 2 bases and at J to 3 bases, leaving 3 bases not matched to a gene. The CDR3 sequence: CASSLSGGHTGELFF. As DNA, the CDR3 is TGTGCCAGCAGCTTATCGGGGGGGCACACCGGGGAGCTGTTTTTT.

The chain joins TRBV27 to TRBJ1-2, with a weak D call TRBD1 (5 bases). The ends were cut back, 7 bases at V and 8 bases at J, with 17 bases in the middle. This CDR3 comprises 13 residues. Germline loops: CDR1 MNHEY, CDR2 SMNVEV (reference sequence). CDR3 region: CASMYRTGLGYTF. CDR3 sequence (DNA): TGTGCCAGCATGTACAGGACGGGCCTGGGCTACACCTTC.

The chain employs TRBV11-1 and TRBJ1-2; 9 positions agree with TRBD1. CDR1 and CDR2 from the germline V gene are SGHAT and FQDESV (reference sequence). Trimming cost V 5 bases and J 3 bases; bases outside gene matches: 7. This CDR3 contains 15 residues. The CDR3 spells CASSHGTGLYYGYTF. The CDR3 nucleotides are TGTGCCAGCAGCCATGGGACAGGGCTTTACTATGGCTACACCTTC. The full variable domain, rest sourced from reference TRBV11-1 and TRBJ1-2, is EAEVAQSPRYKITEKSQAVAFWCDPISGHATLYWYRQILGQGPELLVQFQDESVVDDSQLPKDRFSAERLKGVDSTLKIQPAELGDSAMYLCASSHGTGLYYGYTFGSGTRLTVV.

This clone was found once. Other DNA sequences within the sample encode an identical CDR3. J is TRBJ2-5 and V is TRBV14, with unresolved D. CDR1 is SGHDN and CDR2 is FVKESK in the germline V gene. The CDR3 is 11 amino acids. Between the trimmed V and J ends, which lost 5 bases and 5 bases, there was a span of 6 bases. The CDR3 loop is CASSALETQYF. The CDR3 nucleotides are TGTGCCAGCAGCGCGTTGGAGACCCAGTACTTC.

The rearrangement links TRBV6-2 or TRBV6-3 to TRBJ2-7; 7 bases agree with TRBD2. J lost 0 bases, V lost 0 bases, and 2 bases had no gene match. This CDR3 region has 15 residues. CDR1 is MNHEY, CDR2 SVGEGT, per germline. The CDR3 loop is CASSYSGGSSYEQYF. The DNA of the CDR3 is TGTGCCAGCAGTTACTCGGGGGGGAGCTCCTACGAGCAGTACTTC.

The chain employs TRBV19 and TRBJ1-4, with D possibly matching TRBD1 (5 bases). The length of the CDR3 is 14 residues. V lost 7 bases and J 14 bases, leaving 23 bases between the germline ends. Germline V lookup: CDR1 LNHDA, CDR2 SQIVND (reference sequence). CDR3 nucleotides: TGTGCCAGTACTCGCCAGGGCCAAGCGAGTCCTCTGTTTTTT. Its protein is CASTRQGQASPLFF.

The V and J genes are TRBV6-5 and TRBJ1-1; 9 nucleotides agree with TRBD1. J lost 1 base, V lost 8 bases, and 2 bases had no gene match. Germline CDR1 and CDR2: MNHEY and SVGAGI. CDR3 length: 13 residues. CDR3 DNA: TGTGCCAGCGGACAGGGGCGGAACACTGAAGCTTTCTTT. Amino acid sequence: CASGQGRNTEAFF.

The J gene is TRBJ2-2, the V gene TRBV7-6; TRBD1 agrees at 7 bases. The CDR3 spans 16 residues. Germline-derived CDR1 and CDR2 are SGHVS and FNYEAQ. Trimming took 5 bases from V and 6 from J; bases not matched to a gene: 12. In DNA, the CDR3 is TGTGCCAGCAGCCCTAACAGGGGTGATGGTCCCGGGGAGCTGTTTTTT. This gives the protein CASSPNRGDGPGELFF.

The chain couples TRBV6-5 to TRBJ1-5, with a weak D call TRBD1 (5 bases). The CDR3 is 13 residues long. V lost 10 bases, J lost 2 bases, and 12 bases lay in between. Per the germline V gene, CDR1 is MNHEY and CDR2 is SVGAGI. The CDR3 loop reads CATLGGGNQPQHF. The CDR3 DNA reads TGTGCCACCCTCGGGGGTGGCAATCAGCCCCAGCATTTT.

This chain joins TRBV9 and TRBJ2-6, with D perhaps TRBD1 (5 bases). Germline loops: CDR1 SGDLS, CDR2 YYNGEE. The CDR3 is made up of 15 amino acids. The V end was cut by 3 bases, the J end by 1 base, with 8 bases between. For the CDR3, the DNA is TGTGCCAGCAGCGGTCAGGGATCTGGGGCCAACGTCCTGACTTTC. Translation: CASSGQGSGANVLTF.

This clone was seen once. The V gene is TRBV5-1, the J gene TRBJ2-5, with 8 bases fitting TRBD2. CDR1 SGHRS and CDR2 YFSETQ come from the germline V gene. The CDR3 consists of 15 residues. V gave up 2 bases and J gave up 5 bases; unmatched junction bases: 8. CDR3 bases: TGCGCCAGCAGCTTCCTCGCTAGCGGGTCGGAGACCCAGTACTTC. This sequence encodes CASSFLASGSETQYF.

V and J are TRBV5-4 and TRBJ2-5, with 7 bases aligning to TRBD1. Germline-derived CDR1 and CDR2 are SGHNT and YYREEE (reference sequence). V dropped 0 bases and J dropped 5; count of bases not matched to a gene: 10. This CDR3 has 16 residues. CDR3 protein: CASSLGGGTVTETQYF. The CDR3 DNA follows: TGTGCCAGCAGCTTGGGAGGTGGGACAGTGACGGAGACCCAGTACTTC.

The V and J genes are TRBV7-2 and TRBJ1-6; the D gene is possibly TRBD1 (5 bases). V lost 8 bases and J lost 6, with 14 bases in between. The CDR3 spans 14 residues. In germline, CDR1 is SGHTA, CDR2 FQGNSA. CDR3: CASGGGISNSPLHF. DNA for the CDR3: TGTGCCAGCGGGGGGGGAATATCTAATTCACCCCTCCACTTT.

Details on this clone: This sample also contains other DNA sequences that code for the same CDR3. The rearrangement joins TRBV2 to TRBJ1-5, with 7 bases aligning to TRBD1. The CDR3 loop spans 15 amino acids. The germline V gene encodes CDR1 SNHLY and CDR2 FYNNEI. V dropped 2 bases and J dropped 0; count of bases not matched to a gene: 1. Here the CDR3 reads CASSENRGSNQPQHF. The CDR3, as DNA: TGTGCCAGCAGTGAAAACAGGGGTAGCAATCAGCCCCAGCATTTT. The full variable domain, rest sourced from reference TRBV2 and TRBJ1-5, is EPEVTQTPSHQVTQMGQEVILRCVPISNHLYFYWYRQILGQKVEFLVSFYNNEISEKSEIFDDQFSVERPDGSNFTLKIRSTKLEDSAMYFCASSENRGSNQPQHFGDGTRLSIL.

The genes are TRBV12-3 or TRBV12-4 and TRBJ1-1, with 7 bases matching TRBD1. The CDR3 spans 13 residues. The junction had 9 bases not matched to a gene; V was cut back by 3 bases and J by 11 bases. The CDR3 sequence: CASSFVKGAPAFF. The CDR3 DNA reads TGTGCCAGCAGTTTTGTGAAGGGGGCGCCGGCTTTCTTT.

The chain is built from TRBV7-3 and TRBJ2-3; the match to TRBD2 covers 11 bases. The CDR3 contains 18 residues. Germline trimming cut 5 bases from V and 1 base from J; bases unmatched to any gene: 11. Germline loops: CDR1 SGHTA, CDR2 FQGTGA. Here the CDR3 DNA reads TGTGCCAGCAGCCCAGGGACTAGCGGATCCGAAGGCACAGATACGCAGTATTTT. Its protein product is CASSPGTSGSEGTDTQYF. Full variable domain (missing parts from reference TRBV7-3 and TRBJ2-3): GAGVSQTPSNKVTEKGKYVELRCDPISGHTALYWYRQSLGQGPEFLIYFQGTGAADDSGLPNDRFFAVRPEGSVSTLKIQRTERGDSAVYLCASSPGTSGSEGTDTQYFGPGTRLTVL.

The chain joins TRBV19 to TRBJ1-2, with TRBD1 identical over 7 bases. CDR1 is LNHDA, CDR2 SQIVND, per germline (reference sequence). The J segment lost 6 bases and the V segment lost 3 bases, leaving 7 bases of the junction unmatched. CDR3 length: 14 amino acids. The CDR3 DNA sequence: TGTGCCAGTAGTATTCAGGGGGTGGAGAATGGCTACACCTTC. Amino acids: CASSIQGVENGYTF.

This clone was recorded once. The rearrangement joins TRBV29-1 to TRBJ2-1, with 9 bases matching TRBD2. After removal of 7 bases from V and 8 bases from J, the junction contained 12 bases not matched to a gene. Germline V gene data show CDR1 as SQVTM and CDR2 as ANQGSEA. The CDR3 loop spans 14 amino acids. CDR3 sequence reads: CSALARTSVYEQFF. CDR3 in DNA: TGCAGCGCTCTTGCCAGGACTAGCGTGTATGAGCAGTTCTTC.

This chain links TRBV7-2 with TRBJ1-5; D is perhaps TRBD1 (5 bases). V shed 2 bases and J shed 5 bases, with 16 bases lying between them. Germline V gene sequence: CDR1 SGHTA, CDR2 FQGNSA. This CDR3 has 16 residues. The CDR3 bases are TGTGCCAGCAGCTTACGGGGGAGTAGGGGAGATCAGCCCCAGCATTTT. Translating gives CASSLRGSRGDQPQHF. Based on the CDR3 plus reference TRBV7-2 and TRBJ1-5, the full variable domain is GAGVSQSPSNKVTEKGKDVELRCDPISGHTALYWYRQSLGQGLEFLIYFQGNSAPDKSGLPSDRFSAERTGGSVSTLTIQRTQQEDSAVYLCASSLRGSRGDQPQHFGDGTRLSIL.

The chain employs TRBV5-4 and TRBJ1-3; the D gene is possibly TRBD1 (5 bases). V lost 4 bases to trimming and J lost 1 base, with 9 bases between them. Germline CDR1 and CDR2: SGHNT and YYREEE (reference sequence). CDR3 length equals 14 residues. CDR3 DNA sequence: TGTGCCAGCAGCCCGGGACTTTCTGGAAACACCATATATTTT. Encoded protein: CASSPGLSGNTIYF.

The chain has TRBV15 and TRBJ1-5, with no clear D. Per germline, CDR1 LNHNV and CDR2 YYDKDF (reference sequence). Trimming pared 6 bases from V and 4 bases from J, leaving 13 bases between. The CDR3 sequence is 14 residues long. DNA of the CDR3: TGTGCCACCAGTCTCCCACTGGTTAATCAGCCCCAGCATTTT. This codes for CATSLPLVNQPQHF.

The chain couples TRBV9 to TRBJ2-3; D possibly corresponds to TRBD1 (6 bases). V was trimmed by 4 bases and J by 2 bases, leaving 26 bases between them. The germline gives CDR1 SGDLS, CDR2 YYNGEE. The CDR3 runs 19 residues. CDR3 sequence (DNA): TGTGCCAGCAGCCACTCAAAGGAAACGCCGACAGGTACCACAGATACGCAGTATTTT. Translated: CASSHSKETPTGTTDTQYF.

This chain links TRBV7-9 with TRBJ2-2; D may be TRBD2 (5 bases). The CDR3 totals 16 residues. Germline V CDR1 and CDR2: SEHNR, FQNEAQ (reference sequence). V was shortened by 6 bases and J by 0 bases, with 14 bases between the two germline ends. CDR3: CASSRPPGANTGELFF. The DNA of the CDR3 is TGTGCCAGCAGTAGACCACCCGGGGCGAACACCGGGGAGCTGTTTTTT.

This chain links TRBV3-1 (or the pseudogene TRBV3-2) with TRBJ2-5; TRBD2 matches 8 bases. Germline V lookup: CDR1 LGHDT, CDR2 YNNKEL (reference sequence). The ends lost 4 bases at V and 5 bases at J; junction bases unmatched: 3. This CDR3 has 13 residues. CDR3 sequence (DNA): TGTGCCAGCAGCCCGGGGGGGTTTGAGACCCAGTACTTC. Translation gives CASSPGGFETQYF.